Listed below are T cell receptor beta chains from one sample, sequenced in a study of blood T cell repertoires in COVID-19. Using immunoSEQ multiplex PCR, the repertoire was profiled, and TCRdb retains in-frame clones only, with some absent. The data show roughly 260,000 clones, with roughly 82% seen just once and 4.7% held by the top ten. Material: peripheral blood. Receptor source: a woman between 65 and 79 years old with acute or convalescent COVID-19. The CDR3 runs from the conserved cysteine through the conserved F or W. Fields, in order: CDR3 protein, CDR3 DNA, J gene, clone size, V gene, D gene. A D gene is named only where the DNA matches it firmly. Only some rows state a clone size, as once, few, many or a class for expanded clones.

CASSRYQETQYF | TGTGCCAGCAGTCGGTACCAAGAGACCCAGTACTTC | TRBJ2-5 | - | TRBV7-2 | -
CASSLEAGSNTEAFF | TGCGCCAGCAGCTTGGAGGCGGGCTCGAACACTGAAGCTTTCTTT | TRBJ1-1 | - | TRBV5-1 | -
CASSLARGDTDTQYF | TGTGCCAGCAGCTTGGCCAGGGGAGACACAGATACGCAGTATTTT | TRBJ2-3 | - | TRBV5-4 | -
CASSVGVGPNSGNTIYF | TGTGCCAGCAGCGTAGGCGTCGGTCCCAACTCTGGAAACACCATATATTTT | TRBJ1-3 | once | TRBV9 | -
CASSRGTGSLYEQYF | TGTGCCAGCAGCCGAGGGACAGGCTCCCTCTACGAGCAGTACTTC | TRBJ2-7 | - | TRBV11-2 | TRBD1
CAWSVSPGNTEAFF | TGTGCCTGGAGTGTAAGTCCGGGGAACACTGAAGCTTTCTTT | TRBJ1-1 | once | TRBV30 | -
CASSIEDRGGYNEQFF | TGTGCCAGTAGTATAGAGGACAGGGGTGGTTACAATGAGCAGTTCTTC | TRBJ2-1 | - | TRBV19 | TRBD1
CASSLSGSTRGYTF | TGTGCCAGCAGTTTATCGGGAAGTACCCGTGGCTACACCTTC | TRBJ1-2 | - | TRBV28 | -
CASSPYGLAGRGDTQYF | TGTGCCAGTAGTCCTTATGGGCTAGCGGGGCGAGGAGATACGCAGTATTTT | TRBJ2-3 | - | TRBV19 | TRBD2
CASGGTLDTEAFF | TGTGCCAGCGGCGGTACATTGGACACTGAAGCTTTCTTT | TRBJ1-1 | - | TRBV6-5 | -
CASSRPPRRGGNTEAFF | TGTGCCAGCAGCCGTCCCCCCCGCCGGGGGGGGAACACTGAAGCTTTCTTT | TRBJ1-1 | - | TRBV3-1/TRBV3-2 | -
CASSLQNTGSTEAFF | TGCGCCAGCAGCTTGCAGAACACAGGGAGCACTGAAGCTTTCTTT | TRBJ1-1 | few | TRBV5-1 | -
CASSPGLAGSQETQYF | TGTGCCAGCAGCCCCGGACTAGCGGGGTCTCAAGAGACCCAGTACTTC | TRBJ2-5 | - | TRBV9 | TRBD2
CASSLPGGQYF | TGTGCCAGCAGCTTACCGGGGGGCCAGTACTTC | TRBJ2-5 | - | TRBV7-9 | TRBD2
CASSPIKRQVGTEAFF | TGTGCCAGCAGTCCGATTAAGAGACAGGTAGGCACTGAAGCTTTCTTT | TRBJ1-1 | - | TRBV27 | -
CASSWQGNEKLFF | TGTGCCAGCAGTTGGCAGGGTAATGAAAAACTGTTTTTT | TRBJ1-4 | - | TRBV27 | -
CSAGGGQTEAFF | TGCAGCGCAGGGGGGGGGCAGACTGAAGCTTTCTTT | TRBJ1-1 | - | TRBV29-1 | TRBD1
CASSEFPGVPNYGYTF | TGTGCCAGCAGTGAATTTCCGGGAGTACCTAACTATGGCTACACCTTC | TRBJ1-2 | - | TRBV6-4 | -
CASRLTGNTEAFF | TGTGCCAGTAGACTCACAGGGAACACTGAAGCTTTCTTT | TRBJ1-1 | - | TRBV19 | -
CATSREAGVNTEAFF | TGTGCCACCAGCAGAGAAGCAGGGGTAAACACTGAAGCTTTCTTT | TRBJ1-1 | - | TRBV15 | -
CASSNRDRGLNTEAFF | TGTGCCAGCAGCAACCGGGACAGGGGTTTGAACACTGAAGCTTTCTTT | TRBJ1-1 | - | TRBV6-2/TRBV6-3 | TRBD1